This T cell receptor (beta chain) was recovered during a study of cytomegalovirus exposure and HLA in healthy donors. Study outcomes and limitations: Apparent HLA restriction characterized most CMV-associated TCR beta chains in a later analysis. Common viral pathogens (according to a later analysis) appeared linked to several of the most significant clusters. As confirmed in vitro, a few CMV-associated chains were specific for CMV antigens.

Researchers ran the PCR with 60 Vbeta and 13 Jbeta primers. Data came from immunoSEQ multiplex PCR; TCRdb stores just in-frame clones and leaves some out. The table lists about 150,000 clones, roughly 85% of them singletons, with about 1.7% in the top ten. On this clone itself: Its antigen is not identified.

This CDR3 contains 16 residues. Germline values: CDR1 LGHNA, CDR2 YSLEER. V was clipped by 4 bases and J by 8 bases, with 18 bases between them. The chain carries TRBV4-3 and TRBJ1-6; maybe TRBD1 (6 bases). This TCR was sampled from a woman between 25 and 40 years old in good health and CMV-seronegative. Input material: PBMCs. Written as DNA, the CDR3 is TGCGCCAGCAGCCTAGAGAGGGGGTTAGGGGATTCACCCCTCCACTTT. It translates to CASSLERGLGDSPLHF.